The clone carrying this T cell receptor beta chain has just a few counts. The CDR3 covers 14 residues. Germline values: CDR1 GTSNPN, CDR2 SVGIG (reference sequence). Trimming pared 3 bases from V and 6 bases from J, leaving 17 bases between. The data belong to a study of T cell clones after liver transplantation. Produced via immunoSEQ multiplex PCR; TCRdb's table is partial and in-frame only. The sample lists tens of thousands of clones; around 75% were seen once. The receptor was isolated from a human donor who received a liver transplant. The gene calls are TRBV30 and TRBJ1-1; possible D gene TRBD1, 6 bases. Sequencing was performed on CD4+ T cells from blood, taken before liver transplant. CDR3 residues: CAWRVGGEWSEAFF. CDR3 in DNA: TGTGCCTGGAGAGTAGGGGGTGAATGGTCTGAAGCTTTCTTT. Full variable domain (rest looked up from reference TRBV30 and TRBJ1-1): SQTIHQWPATLVQPVGSPLSLECTVEGTSNPNLYWYRQAAGRGLQLLFYSVGIGQISSEVPQNLSASRPQDRQFILSSKKLLLSDSGFYLCAWRVGGEWSEAFFGQGTRLTVV.